The 4 T cell receptor beta chains below all came from one sample that was sequenced in a study of post-analysis software for immune sequencing data. No antigen has been identified for these receptors. Study-wide points: About 5 TRBV segments (TRBV5-6, TRBV5-1 and TRBV20-1 among them) occurred more frequently in patients than in controls.

Researchers reported that TCR beta cDNA libraries carried unique molecular identifiers. One entry per CDR3 protein, called by TCRdb with MiXCR from the PCR reads. The sample holds hundreds of thousands of distinct CDR3 sequences, around 40% seen once. The sequenced sample consisted of blood. The receptors were sampled from a girl aged 5-17 years with multiple sclerosis.

The genes are TRBV7-3 and TRBJ1-1, with 8 nucleotides matching TRBD1. The junction had 10 bases not matched to a gene; V was cut back by 1 base and J by 0 bases. CDR3 length equals 18 residues. CDR1 and CDR2 from the germline V gene are SGHTA and FQGTGA. DNA for the CDR3: TGTGCCAGCAGCTTAATCGCAGGGGGCGCCGGAATGAACACTGAAGCTTTCTTT. Its protein product is CASSLIAGGAGMNTEAFF. The full variable domain, completed using reference TRBV7-3 and TRBJ1-1, is GAGVSQTPSNKVTEKGKYVELRCDPISGHTALYWYRQSLGQGPEFLIYFQGTGAADDSGLPNDRFFAVRPEGSVSTLKIQRTERGDSAVYLCASSLIAGGAGMNTEAFFGQGTRLTVV.

This clonotype was counted once. A read error may produce the germline difference seen at one junction end. This chain links TRBV12-3 or TRBV12-4 with TRBJ1-1; D remains ambiguous. This CDR3 has 14 residues. This CDR3 is CASSYRTVNTEACF. CDR3 DNA: TGTGCCAGCAGTTATAGGACGGTGAACACTGAAGCTTGCTTT.

This clonotype has only a few counts. The chain is built from TRBV4-1 and TRBJ1-2, with D uncertain. The CDR3 contains 16 residues. Trimming shortened V by 0 bases and J by 6 bases, and 17 bases separated the two germline ends. CDR1 and CDR2 (germline): MGHRA, YSYEKL. The CDR3 DNA follows: TGCGCCAGCAGCCAAGAAATGTACGGCTCACCTCATGGCTACACCTTC. Its protein is CASSQEMYGSPHGYTF.

This clonotype was seen only a few times. J is TRBJ1-4 and V is TRBV7-2, with a possible D match to TRBD1 (6 bases). The CDR3 consists of 15 residues. Germline assignment: CDR1 SGHTA and CDR2 FQGNSA. Trimming pared 1 base from V and 7 bases from J, leaving 13 bases between. The CDR3 DNA sequence: TGTGCCAGCAGCTTAGGAGGGAGGGGGGGTGAAAAACTGTTTTTT. This encodes CASSLGGRGGEKLFF. The full variable domain, rest sourced from reference TRBV7-2 and TRBJ1-4, is GAGVSQSPSNKVTEKGKDVELRCDPISGHTALYWYRQSLGQGLEFLIYFQGNSAPDKSGLPSDRFSAERTGGSVSTLTIQRTQQEDSAVYLCASSLGGRGGEKLFFGSGTQLSVL.